Following are 17 T cell receptor beta chains from one sample sequenced in a study of blood T cells in healthy people across ages. Next came a second PCR, run for about 6 to 12 cycles, which used a sample-barcoded 5' primer along with a J-beta primer mix. TCRdb independently ran MiXCR on the 5' RACE reads; one entry per CDR3 protein. The sample lists about 970,000 distinct CDR3 sequences, roughly 50% occurring once. The specimen was blood. Receptors originate from a woman in her fifties or sixties in good health.

The rearrangement joins TRBV27 to TRBJ2-1; TRBD2 is a possible D gene (7 bases). Per the germline V gene, CDR1 is MNHEY and CDR2 is SMNVEV (reference sequence). There are 15 residues in the CDR3. Trimming took 6 bases from V and 4 from J, leaving 16 bases between them. CDR3: CASRTYGGQYNEQFF. The DNA of the CDR3 is TGTGCCAGCAGGACCTACGGGGGGCAATACAATGAGCAGTTCTTC.

The rearrangement uses TRBV11-2 and TRBJ2-5; D not certain. This CDR3 comprises 15 residues. CDR1 and CDR2 (germline): SGHAT, FQNNGV. Trimming removed 3 bases from V and 5 bases from J, with 16 bases in between. DNA for the CDR3: TGTGCCAGCAGCTTGCTCCTAATGAGGCAGGAGACCCAGTACTTC. It translates to CASSLLLMRQETQYF.

The J gene is TRBJ2-1, the V gene TRBV20-1; 9 bases are shared with TRBD1. The CDR3 covers 14 residues. The trim removed 6 bases at V and 2 bases at J, leaving 5 bases unmatched. CDR1 and CDR2 (germline): DFQATT, SNEGSKA (reference sequence). CDR3 coding DNA: TGCAGTGCAAAGACAGGGGGGACCTACAATGAGCAGTTCTTC. Its protein is CSAKTGGTYNEQFF.

The V gene is TRBV15, the J gene TRBJ2-1, with D unresolved. CDR1 LNHNV and CDR2 YYDKDF come from the germline V gene (reference sequence). This CDR3 spans 12 amino acids. Trimming took 5 bases from V and 6 from J, leaving 8 bases between them. In DNA, the CDR3 is TGTGCCACCAGCCGCCCGCTCAATGAGCAGTTCTTC. Its protein product is CATSRPLNEQFF. The full variable domain, rest sourced from reference TRBV15 and TRBJ2-1, is DAMVIQNPRYQVTQFGKPVTLSCSQTLNHNVMYWYQQKSSQAPKLLFHYYDKDFNNEADTPDNFQSRRPNTSFCFLDIRSPGLGDTAMYLCATSRPLNEQFFGPGTRLTVL.

The rearrangement links TRBV7-8 to TRBJ2-7; TRBD1 matches 7 bases. With 1 base clipped from V and 4 bases from J, the junction kept 4 bases outside the gene matches. This CDR3 spans 14 amino acids. Germline V gene lookup returns CDR1 SGHVS and CDR2 FQNEAQ. The DNA for the CDR3 is TGTGCCAGCAGCTTAGGGGACAGAATATACGAGCAGTACTTC. It specifies CASSLGDRIYEQYF.

This clonotype occurred a few times. This rearrangement joins TRBV6-5 to TRBJ1-4, with a weak D call TRBD1 (5 bases). The germline V and J ends were trimmed by 2 bases and 0 bases, with 7 bases remaining between them. CDR3 size: 15 residues. Germline V gene sequence: CDR1 MNHEY, CDR2 SVGAGI. The CDR3 loop reads CASSYGGATNEKLFF. In DNA, the CDR3 is TGTGCCAGCAGTTACGGGGGAGCAACTAATGAAAAACTGTTTTTT.

This clonotype was seen more than once but under ten times. This rearrangement joins TRBV20-1 to TRBJ2-1, with a possible D match to TRBD2 (6 bases). V lost 4 bases to trimming and J lost 0 bases, with 10 bases between them. The CDR3 length is 14 residues. Germline V gene sequence: CDR1 DFQATT, CDR2 SNEGSKA (reference sequence). CDR3 residues: CSAIAVGSYNEQFF. CDR3 coding DNA: TGCAGTGCTATAGCGGTTGGCTCCTACAATGAGCAGTTCTTC.

On this clonotype itself: A much larger clone lies a single base off, so this may be a read error. CDR3 sequence reads: CSASELAPSIQYF. The CDR3 DNA reads as TGCAGTGCTAGTGAACTAGCTCCGAGCATTCAGTACTTC. This chain links TRBV20-1 with TRBJ2-4; D may be TRBD2 (6 bases). CDR3 length: 13 residues. The germline gives CDR1 DFQATT, CDR2 SNEGSKA (reference sequence). The ends were cut back, 3 bases at V and 9 bases at J, with 15 bases in the middle.

This chain uses TRBV5-5 with TRBJ2-5; no clear D gene. V was trimmed by 7 bases and J by 3 bases, leaving 10 bases between them. This CDR3 is 12 amino acids long. The germline CDR1 and CDR2 sequences are SGHKS and YYEKEE (reference sequence). The CDR3 sequence is CASSAAEETQYF. CDR3 sequence (DNA): TGTGCCAGCTCTGCGGCAGAAGAGACCCAGTACTTC.

The chain has TRBV5-5 and TRBJ2-7; D possibly corresponds to TRBD1 (5 bases). Between the trimmed V and J ends, which lost 2 bases and 2 bases, there was a span of 11 bases. CDR1 SGHKS and CDR2 YYEKEE come from the germline V gene (reference sequence). This CDR3 has 14 residues. The CDR3 protein is CASSFQGMAYEQYF. CDR3 DNA sequence: TGTGCCAGCAGCTTCCAGGGAATGGCCTACGAGCAGTACTTC.

The chain uses TRBV27 and TRBJ2-7; no clear D gene. The CDR3 is 14 amino acids. The germline V gene has CDR1 MNHEY and CDR2 SMNVEV (reference sequence). V shed 8 bases and J shed 6 bases, with 20 bases lying between them. This chain's CDR3 is CASGLWGSSREQYF. The DNA for the CDR3 is TGTGCCAGCGGGTTATGGGGTTCTAGTCGCGAGCAGTACTTC.

This clonotype was seen a few times. This rearrangement joins TRBV5-1 to TRBJ2-7; 7 bases fit TRBD1. Germline loops: CDR1 SGHRS, CDR2 YFSETQ. The CDR3 is 15 amino acids. V was pared by 4 bases and J by 4 bases, with 11 bases of the junction left unmatched. CDR3 in amino acids: CASSLDRDRPYEQYF. Here the CDR3 DNA reads TGCGCCAGCAGCCTAGACAGGGATAGACCGTACGAGCAGTACTTC.

V gene TRBV4-2 combines with J gene TRBJ2-7; D perhaps matches TRBD1 (5 bases). The CDR3 covers 16 residues. CDR1 is LGHNA and CDR2 is YNFKEQ in the germline V gene. V lost 5 bases and J 6 bases, leaving 23 bases between the germline ends. The CDR3, as DNA: TGTGCCAGCAGCTACCTCGGACAAAGGACACCCGGCGAGCAGTACTTC. Its protein product is CASSYLGQRTPGEQYF.

The V gene is TRBV3-1, the J gene TRBJ2-1, with 10 bases matching TRBD2. The trim removed 2 bases at V and 8 bases at J, leaving 3 bases unmatched. Germline values: CDR1 LGHDT, CDR2 YNNKEL (reference sequence). The CDR3 spans 14 residues. The CDR3 DNA sequence: TGTGCCAGCAGCCAAACTAGCGGGATCTATGAGCAGTTCTTC. It is translated as CASSQTSGIYEQFF.

In DNA form, the CDR3 reads TGCAGTGCTGGTGACAGGGACGGGACAGATACGCAGTATTTT. Translated, it gives CSAGDRDGTDTQYF. This chain links TRBV20-1 with TRBJ2-3, with 7 bases fitting TRBD1. The V and J ends lost 5 bases and 3 bases, in that order; junction bases with no gene match: 8. The CDR3 length is 14 residues. Germline assignment: CDR1 DFQATT and CDR2 SNEGSKA (reference sequence).

This clonotype was detected only a few times. This chain connects TRBV27 to TRBJ2-1; TRBD1 might be the D (5 bases). This CDR3 comprises 14 residues. Trimming shortened V by 2 bases and J by 2 bases, and 7 bases separated the two germline ends. Germline values: CDR1 MNHEY, CDR2 SMNVEV (reference sequence). CDR3 bases: TGTGCCAGCAGTTTAGGGGCCGCCTACAATGAGCAGTTCTTC. It is translated as CASSLGAAYNEQFF.

The V gene is TRBV7-7, the J gene TRBJ2-3; D is ambiguous. V lost 0 bases and J 5 bases, leaving 6 bases between the germline ends. This CDR3 has 13 amino acids. Germline lookup yields CDR1 SSHAT and CDR2 FNYEAQ (reference sequence). The CDR3 here is CASSLAGKDTQYF. CDR3 DNA: TGTGCCAGCAGCTTAGCTGGGAAAGATACGCAGTATTTT.